A single TCR beta chain is shown here with its context. The CDR3 length is 14 residues. With 6 bases clipped from V and 4 bases from J, the junction kept 6 bases outside the gene matches. The germline V gene encodes CDR1 SQVTM and CDR2 ANQGSEA. Authors' data handling: For nucleated cells, counts were estimated from reference gene primer amplification. Profiled with immunoSEQ multiplex PCR; TCRdb holds only in-frame clones, not every one. For V, J and clone size, that table is used; D and trimming come from the DNA. The data show about 250,000 clones, around 80% seen once. The data belong to a study of blood T cell repertoires in COVID-19. Across the study: Material from acute and convalescent COVID-19 was sourced from the United States, Italy and Spain.

Sequenced: peripheral blood. The receptor was derived from a man aged 40-50 years with active or convalescent COVID-19. The chain couples TRBV29-1 to TRBJ2-5; TRBD2 aligns across 12 bases. CDR3 amino acids: CSVSPLAGGETQYF. CDR3 DNA sequence: TGCAGCGTCTCACCACTAGCGGGAGGAGAGACCCAGTACTTC.